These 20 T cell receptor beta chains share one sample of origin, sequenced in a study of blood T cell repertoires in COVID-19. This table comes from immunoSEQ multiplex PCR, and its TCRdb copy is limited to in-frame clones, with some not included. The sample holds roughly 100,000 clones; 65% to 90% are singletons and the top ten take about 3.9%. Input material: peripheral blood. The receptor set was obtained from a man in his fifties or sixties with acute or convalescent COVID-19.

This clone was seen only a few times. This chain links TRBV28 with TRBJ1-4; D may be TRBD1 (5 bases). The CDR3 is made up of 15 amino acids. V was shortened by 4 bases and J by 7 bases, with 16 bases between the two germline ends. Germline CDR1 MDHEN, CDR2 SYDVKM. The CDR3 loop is CASSYGIGGAEKLFF. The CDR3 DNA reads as TGTGCCAGCAGTTATGGGATCGGCGGGGCTGAAAAACTGTTTTTT.

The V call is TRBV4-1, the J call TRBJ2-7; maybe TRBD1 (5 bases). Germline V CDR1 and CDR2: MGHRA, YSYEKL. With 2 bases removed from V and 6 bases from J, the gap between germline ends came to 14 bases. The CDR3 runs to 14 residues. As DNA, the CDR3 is TGCGCCAGCAGCCAATTTGCTTTTGGGGCCGAGCAGTACTTC. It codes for CASSQFAFGAEQYF.

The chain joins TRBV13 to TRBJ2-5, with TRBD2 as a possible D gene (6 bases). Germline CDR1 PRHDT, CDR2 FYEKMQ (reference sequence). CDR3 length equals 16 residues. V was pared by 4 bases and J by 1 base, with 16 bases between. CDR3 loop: CASSSRNRDFQETQYF. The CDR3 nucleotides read TGTGCCAGCAGCTCGCGGAACCGGGACTTCCAAGAGACCCAGTACTTC.

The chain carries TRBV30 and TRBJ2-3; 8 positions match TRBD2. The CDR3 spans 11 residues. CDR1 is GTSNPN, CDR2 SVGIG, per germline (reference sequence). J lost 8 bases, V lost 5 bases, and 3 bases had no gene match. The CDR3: CAWGAGGTQYF. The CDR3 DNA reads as TGTGCCTGGGGGGCGGGGGGTACGCAGTATTTT.

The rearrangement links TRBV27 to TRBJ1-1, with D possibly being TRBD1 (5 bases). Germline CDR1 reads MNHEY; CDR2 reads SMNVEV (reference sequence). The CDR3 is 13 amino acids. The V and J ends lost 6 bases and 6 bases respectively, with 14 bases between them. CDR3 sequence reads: CASSPGRVAEAFF. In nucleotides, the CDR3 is TGTGCCAGCAGCCCCGGCAGGGTCGCTGAAGCTTTCTTT.

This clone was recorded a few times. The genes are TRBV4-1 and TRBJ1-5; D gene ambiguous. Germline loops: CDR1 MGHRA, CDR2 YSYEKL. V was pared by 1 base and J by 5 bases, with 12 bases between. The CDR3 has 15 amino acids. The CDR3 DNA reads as TGCGCCAGCAGCCAAGCCCCTTATTTCGATCAGCCCCAGCATTTT. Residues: CASSQAPYFDQPQHF.

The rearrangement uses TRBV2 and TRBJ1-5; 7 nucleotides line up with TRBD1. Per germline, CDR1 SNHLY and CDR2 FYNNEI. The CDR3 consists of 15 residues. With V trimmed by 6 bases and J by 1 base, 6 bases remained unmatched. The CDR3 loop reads CASRLQGTSNQPQHF. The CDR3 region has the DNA TGTGCCAGCAGGTTACAGGGGACGAGCAATCAGCCCCAGCATTTT.

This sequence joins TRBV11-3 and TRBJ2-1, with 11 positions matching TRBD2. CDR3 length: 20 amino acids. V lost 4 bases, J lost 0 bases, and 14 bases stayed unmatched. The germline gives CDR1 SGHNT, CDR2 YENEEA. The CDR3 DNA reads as TGTGCCAGCAGCTCCGGTGATACTAGCGGGGGTGGTAGCTCCTACAATGAGCAGTTCTTC. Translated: CASSSGDTSGGGSSYNEQFF.

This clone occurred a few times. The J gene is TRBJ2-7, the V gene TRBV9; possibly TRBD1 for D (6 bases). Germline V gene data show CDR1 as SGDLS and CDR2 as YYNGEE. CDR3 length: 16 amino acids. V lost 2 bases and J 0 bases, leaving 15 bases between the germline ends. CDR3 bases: TGTGCCAGCAGCGTTAGCCCCAGGGACACCTCCTACGAGCAGTACTTC. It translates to CASSVSPRDTSYEQYF.

The DNA of the CDR3 is TGTGCCAGCAGCCGAAATCCGGGGAATTCACCCCTCCACTTT. This gives the protein CASSRNPGNSPLHF. The V call is TRBV3-1 (or the pseudogene TRBV3-2), the J call TRBJ1-6, with D hard to call. The CDR3 sequence is 14 residues long. Per germline, CDR1 LGHDT and CDR2 YNNKEL (reference sequence). The V end lost 4 bases, the J end lost 7 bases, and 11 bases lay between the germline ends.

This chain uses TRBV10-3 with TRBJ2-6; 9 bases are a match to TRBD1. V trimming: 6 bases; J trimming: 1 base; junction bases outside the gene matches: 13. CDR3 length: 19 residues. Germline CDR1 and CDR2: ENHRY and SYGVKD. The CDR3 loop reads CAISFPPGTGSSGANVLTF. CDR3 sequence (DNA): TGTGCCATCAGCTTCCCACCCGGGACAGGGTCGTCTGGGGCCAACGTCCTGACTTTC.

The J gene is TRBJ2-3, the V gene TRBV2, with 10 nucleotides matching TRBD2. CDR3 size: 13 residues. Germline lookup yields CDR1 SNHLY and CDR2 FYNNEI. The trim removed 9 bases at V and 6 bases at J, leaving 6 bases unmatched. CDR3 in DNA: TGTGCCAGTGTAGCGGGGGGTTCGGATACGCAGTATTTT. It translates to CASVAGGSDTQYF.

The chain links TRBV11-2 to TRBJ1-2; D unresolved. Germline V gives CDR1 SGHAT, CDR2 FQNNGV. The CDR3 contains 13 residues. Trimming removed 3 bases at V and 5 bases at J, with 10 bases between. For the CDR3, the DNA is TGTGCCAGCAGCTTGACGGGATGGTATGGCTACACCTTC. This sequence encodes CASSLTGWYGYTF.

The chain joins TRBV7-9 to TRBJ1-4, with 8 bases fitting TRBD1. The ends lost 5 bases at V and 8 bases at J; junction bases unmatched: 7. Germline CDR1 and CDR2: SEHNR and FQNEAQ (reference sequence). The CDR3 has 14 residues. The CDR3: CASSQRQGWEKLFF. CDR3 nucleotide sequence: TGTGCCAGCAGCCAAAGACAGGGGTGGGAAAAACTGTTTTTT.

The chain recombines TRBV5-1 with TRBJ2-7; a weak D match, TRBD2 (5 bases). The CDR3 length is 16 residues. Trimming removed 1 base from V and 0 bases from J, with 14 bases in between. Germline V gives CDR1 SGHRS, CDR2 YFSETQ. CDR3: CASSLRGSSYSYEQYF. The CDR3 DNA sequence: TGCGCCAGCAGCTTGCGAGGGTCCTCCTACTCCTACGAGCAGTACTTC.

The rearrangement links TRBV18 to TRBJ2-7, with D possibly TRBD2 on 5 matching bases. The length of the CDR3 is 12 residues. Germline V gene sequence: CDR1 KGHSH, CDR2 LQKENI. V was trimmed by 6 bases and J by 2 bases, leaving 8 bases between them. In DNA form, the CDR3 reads TGTGCCAGCTCTTATAGCGCCTACGAGCAGTACTTC. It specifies CASSYSAYEQYF.

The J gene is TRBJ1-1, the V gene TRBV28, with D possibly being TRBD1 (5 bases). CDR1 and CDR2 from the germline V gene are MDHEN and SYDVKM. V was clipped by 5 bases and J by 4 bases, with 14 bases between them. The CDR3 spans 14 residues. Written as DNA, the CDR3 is TGTGCCAGCAGTCCCGGGACTTTGGGCACTGAAGCTTTCTTT. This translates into CASSPGTLGTEAFF.

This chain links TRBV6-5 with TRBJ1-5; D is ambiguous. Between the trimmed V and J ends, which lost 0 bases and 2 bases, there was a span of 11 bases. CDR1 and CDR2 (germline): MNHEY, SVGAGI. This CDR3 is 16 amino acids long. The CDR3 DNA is TGTGCCAGCAGTTACTCGAGGCAGATGGGCAATCAGCCCCAGCATTTT. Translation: CASSYSRQMGNQPQHF.

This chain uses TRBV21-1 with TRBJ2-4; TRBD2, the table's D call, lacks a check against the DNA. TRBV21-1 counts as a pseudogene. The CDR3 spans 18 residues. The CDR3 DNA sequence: TGTGCCAGCAGCAAAGGGGGTAGAAGGGAGAGGGCCAAAAACATTCAGTACTTC. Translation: CASSKGGRRERAKNIQYF.

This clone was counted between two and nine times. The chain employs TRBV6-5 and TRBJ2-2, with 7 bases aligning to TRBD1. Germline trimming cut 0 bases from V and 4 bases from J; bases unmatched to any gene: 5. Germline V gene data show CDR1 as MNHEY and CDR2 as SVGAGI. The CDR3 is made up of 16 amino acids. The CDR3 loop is CASSYSYTGVTGELFF. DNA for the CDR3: TGTGCCAGCAGTTACTCCTATACAGGGGTCACCGGGGAGCTGTTTTTT.